These T cell receptor beta chains were read from a single sample in a study of T cell responses to AZD1222 COVID-19 vaccine. Clones were sequenced by immunoSEQ multiplex PCR, and TCRdb holds only the in-frame ones, with some missing. The data show 180,000 or so clones, with about 93% seen just once and 1% held by the top ten. The source material was peripheral blood, sampled 28 days after the second AZD1222 dose. These receptors originate from an adult who received the AZD1222 COVID-19 vaccine. Both conserved end residues are part of each CDR3. D genes are given only for firm matches.

D gene	V gene	CDR3 protein
-	TRBV5-5	CASSFAALGEKLFF
TRBD1	TRBV5-1	CASSSRGRGTEAFF
TRBD1	TRBV27	CASSSLTGGGQPQHF
-	TRBV10-3	CAIKGALHGNTIYF
-	TRBV10-3	CAISETPGLGGNTIYF
-	TRBV30	CAWIRGINTEAFF
-	TRBV4-1	CASSPYTMSNQPQHF
-	TRBV11-2	CASTPVGFGEKLFF
-	TRBV19	CASSTGTQNSPLHF
-	TRBV6-5	CASSRTANTEAFF
TRBD1	TRBV27	CASSLRGPFWGQGHQPQHF
TRBD1	TRBV19	CASSHGQGAVTGELFF
-	TRBV5-1	CASTEGGTSYNEQFF